This TCR beta chain was retrieved from a study of T cell responses to AZD1222 COVID-19 vaccine. Study findings and constraints: Vaccination with two AZD1222 doses was followed by a rise in Spike-specific TCR breadth and depth.

Points on this clone: What it binds is unknown.

The table came from immunoSEQ multiplex PCR; TCRdb's copy has only in-frame clones and leaves some out. The sample gives approximately 220,000 clones, about 92% of which show up once; 1% is in the top ten. The receptor's source is an adult in good health. Sequencing was performed on peripheral blood, taken on day 0 of MenACWY control vaccination.

CDR3 DNA: TGTGCCAGCAGCGGGGACAGCTTAGGCACTGAAGCTTTCTTT. Translating gives CASSGDSLGTEAFF. The chain uses TRBV7-9 and TRBJ1-1, with 7 bases matching TRBD1. V lost 5 bases and J lost 4; bases outside the gene matches: 7. The CDR3 has 14 amino acids. From germline, CDR1 is SEHNR and CDR2 FQNEAQ (reference sequence).